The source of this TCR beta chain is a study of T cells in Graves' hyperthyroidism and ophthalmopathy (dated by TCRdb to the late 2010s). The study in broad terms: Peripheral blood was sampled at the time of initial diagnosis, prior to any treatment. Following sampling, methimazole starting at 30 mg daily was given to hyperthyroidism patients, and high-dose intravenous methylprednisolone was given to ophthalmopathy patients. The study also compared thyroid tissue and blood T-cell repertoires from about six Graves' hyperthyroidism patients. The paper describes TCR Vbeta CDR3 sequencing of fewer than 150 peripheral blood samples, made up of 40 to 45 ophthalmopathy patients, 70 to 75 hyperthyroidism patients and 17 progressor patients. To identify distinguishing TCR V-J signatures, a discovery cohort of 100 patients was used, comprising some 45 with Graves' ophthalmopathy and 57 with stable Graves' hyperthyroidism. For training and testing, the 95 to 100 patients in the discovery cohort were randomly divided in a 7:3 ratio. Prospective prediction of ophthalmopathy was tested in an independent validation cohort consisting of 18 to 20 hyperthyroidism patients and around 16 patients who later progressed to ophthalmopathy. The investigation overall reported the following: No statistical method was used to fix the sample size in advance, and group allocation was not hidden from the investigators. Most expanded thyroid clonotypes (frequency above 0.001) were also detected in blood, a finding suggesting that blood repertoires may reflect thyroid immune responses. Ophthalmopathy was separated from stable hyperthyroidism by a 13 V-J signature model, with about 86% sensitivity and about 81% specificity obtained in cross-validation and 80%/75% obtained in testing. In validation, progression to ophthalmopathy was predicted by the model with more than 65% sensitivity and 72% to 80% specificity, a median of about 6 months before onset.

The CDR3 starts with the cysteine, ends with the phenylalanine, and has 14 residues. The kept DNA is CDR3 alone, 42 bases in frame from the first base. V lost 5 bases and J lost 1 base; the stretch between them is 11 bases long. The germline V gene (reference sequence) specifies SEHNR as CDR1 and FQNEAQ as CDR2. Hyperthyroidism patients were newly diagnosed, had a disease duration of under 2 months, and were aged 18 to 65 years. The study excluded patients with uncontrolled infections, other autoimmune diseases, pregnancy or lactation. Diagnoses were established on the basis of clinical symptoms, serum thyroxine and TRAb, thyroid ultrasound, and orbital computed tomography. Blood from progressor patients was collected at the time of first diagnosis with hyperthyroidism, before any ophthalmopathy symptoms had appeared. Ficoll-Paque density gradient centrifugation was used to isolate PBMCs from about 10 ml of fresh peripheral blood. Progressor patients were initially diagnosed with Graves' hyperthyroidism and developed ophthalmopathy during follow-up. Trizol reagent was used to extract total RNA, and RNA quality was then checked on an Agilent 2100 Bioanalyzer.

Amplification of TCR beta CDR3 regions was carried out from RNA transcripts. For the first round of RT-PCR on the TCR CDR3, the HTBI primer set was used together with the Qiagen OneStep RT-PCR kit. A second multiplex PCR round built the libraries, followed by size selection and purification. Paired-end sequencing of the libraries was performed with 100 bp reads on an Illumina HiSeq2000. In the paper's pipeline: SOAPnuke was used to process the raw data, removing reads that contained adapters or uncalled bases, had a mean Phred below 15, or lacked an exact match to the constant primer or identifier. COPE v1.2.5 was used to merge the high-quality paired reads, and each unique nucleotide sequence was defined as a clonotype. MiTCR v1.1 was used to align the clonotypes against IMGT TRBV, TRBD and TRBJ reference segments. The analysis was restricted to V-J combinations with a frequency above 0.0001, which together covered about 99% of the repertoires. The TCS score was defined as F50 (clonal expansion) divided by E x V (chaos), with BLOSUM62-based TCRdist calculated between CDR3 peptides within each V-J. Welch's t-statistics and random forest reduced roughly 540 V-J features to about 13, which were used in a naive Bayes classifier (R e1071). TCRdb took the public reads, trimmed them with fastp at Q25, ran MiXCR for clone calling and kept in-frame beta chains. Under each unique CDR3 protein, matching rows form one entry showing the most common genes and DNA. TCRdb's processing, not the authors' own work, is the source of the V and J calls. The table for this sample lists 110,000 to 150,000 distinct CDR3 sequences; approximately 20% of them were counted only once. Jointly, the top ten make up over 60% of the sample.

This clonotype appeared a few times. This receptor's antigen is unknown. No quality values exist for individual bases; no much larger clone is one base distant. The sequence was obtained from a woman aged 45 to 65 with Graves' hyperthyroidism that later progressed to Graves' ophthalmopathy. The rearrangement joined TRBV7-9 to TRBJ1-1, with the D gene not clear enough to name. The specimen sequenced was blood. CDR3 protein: CASSPFAKNTEAFF. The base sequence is TGTGCCAGCAGCCCTTTCGCTAAGAACACTGAAGCTTTCTTT. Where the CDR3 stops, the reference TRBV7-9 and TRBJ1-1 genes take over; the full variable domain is DTGVSQNPRHKITKRGQNVTFRCDPISEHNRLYWYRQTLGQGPEFLTYFQNEAQLEKSRLLSDRFSAERPKGSFSTLEIQRTEQGDSAMYLCASSPFAKNTEAFFGQGTRLTVV.